The rows below give T cell receptor beta chains drawn from one sample of a study of PD-1 blockade in classical Hodgkin lymphoma. Libraries were prepared by immunoSEQ multiplex PCR; TCRdb keeps only in-frame clonotypes and omits some of them. The sample records 16,000 or so clones, almost 85% being singletons. The specimen was peripheral blood mononuclear cells (PBMCs). These receptors came from a human donor with classical Hodgkin lymphoma. Each CDR3 is given with its conserved first and last residue. Fields, in order: J gene, V gene, clone size, D gene, CDR3 DNA, CDR3 protein. The D gene is left open where the match is weak. Clone size, where shown, is once, few, many, or a class for clones that have expanded.

>TRBJ2-7|TRBV25-1|.|.
TGTGCCAGCAGTCATGACAGGCCGGGGCAGTACTTC
CASSHDRPGQYF
>TRBJ1-2|TRBV14|.|.
TGTGCCAGCAGCCAGGCAGGGATTAACTATGGCTACACCTTC
CASSQAGINYGYTF
>TRBJ1-4|TRBV7-9|.|.
TGTGCCAGCAGCCAGACAGGCGGATATGAAGAAAAACTGTTTTTT
CASSQTGGYEEKLFF
>TRBJ2-7|TRBV11-2|.|.
TGTGCCAGCAGCTTAGAGGGGGCTGGCACTTGGAGCTCCTACGAGCAGTACTTC
CASSLEGAGTWSSYEQYF
>TRBJ2-6|TRBV28|.|.
TGTGCCAGCAGCACACCCTATACGGGGAGCTCTGGGGCCAACGTCCTGACTTTC
CASSTPYTGSSGANVLTF
>TRBJ2-7|TRBV19|.|.
TGTGCCAGTAGTAGGGACACCTCAAGGTACGAGCAGTACTTC
CASSRDTSRYEQYF
>TRBJ2-7|TRBV2|.|.
TGTGCCAGCAGTGAACTCTACGAGCAGTACTTC
CASSELYEQYF
>TRBJ1-2|TRBV2|.|.
TGTGCCAGCAGTGAGAGGGAGAACTATGGCTACACCTTC
CASSERENYGYTF
>TRBJ2-1|TRBV2|.|TRBD1
TGTGCCAGCGGGACAGGGAGCTCCTACAATGAGCAGTTCTTC
CASGTGSSYNEQFF
>TRBJ1-2|TRBV7-2|.|TRBD1
TGTGCCAGCAGCCTACCAGGGGGGAAGTATGGCTACACCTTC
CASSLPGGKYGYTF
>TRBJ2-7|TRBV2|.|.
TGTGCCAGCAGTGATTCGGGCGAGCAGTACTTC
CASSDSGEQYF
>TRBJ1-1|TRBV28|.|TRBD1
TGTGCCAGCAGTTTATCCCACCCCGGACAGGAAAAGGGTGAAGCTTTCTTT
CASSLSHPGQEKGEAFF
>TRBJ2-3|TRBV28|.|TRBD2
TGTGCCAGCAGGCTAACGAATGGACTAGCATTCCATTTT
CASRLTNGLAFHF
>TRBJ2-5|TRBV5-1|few|.
TGCGCCAGCAGCTTGGCCAGGGCTGAGACCCAGTACTTC
CASSLARAETQYF
>TRBJ1-5|TRBV20-1|.|.
TGCAGTGATCAGCCCCAGCATTTT
CSDQPQHF
>TRBJ2-5|TRBV19|.|TRBD2
TGTGCCAGTAGTAGGGGACTAGCGGGAGGCGGGGAGACCCAGTACTTC
CASSRGLAGGGETQYF
>TRBJ2-7|TRBV9|.|.
TGTGCCAGCAGCCCTACAGGGCCCTACGAGCAGTACTTC
CASSPTGPYEQYF
>TRBJ1-3|TRBV28|.|.
TGTGCCAGCAGCATCCCAGGGACCCGGTCTGGAAACACCATATATTTT
CASSIPGTRSGNTIYF
>TRBJ1-1|TRBV7-2|.|.
TGTGCCAGCAGCTTACTCCGTCTGACTGAAGCTTTCTTT
CASSLLRLTEAFF
>TRBJ2-1|TRBV27|few|.
TGTGCCAGCAGTTTATTTGGGGGAGCCTACAATGAGCAGTTCTTC
CASSLFGGAYNEQFF
>TRBJ2-3|TRBV28|.|.
TGTGCCAGCACCCTCGGTAGTTCGCTCACAGATACGCAGTATTTT
CASTLGSSLTDTQYF
>TRBJ2-6|TRBV19|.|.
TGTGCCAGTAGGGTCTCTGGGGCCAACGTCCTGACTTTC
CASRVSGANVLTF
>TRBJ1-3|TRBV5-1|.|.
TGCGCCAGCAGGGGGACTGGAAACACCATATATTTT
CASRGTGNTIYF
>TRBJ2-1|TRBV6-5|.|.
TGTGCCAGCAGGCTGGACACCTACAATGAGCAGTTCTTC
CASRLDTYNEQFF
>TRBJ2-2|TRBV21-1|.|.
TGTGCCAGCAGCAAAGTGGCTGGGACAGACACCGGGGAGCTGTTTTTT
CASSKVAGTDTGELFF
>TRBJ2-4|TRBV6-1|.|TRBD1
TGTGCCAGCAGTGGGATCCTGGACAGGGCTAGAGGGAACATTCAGTACTTC
CASSGILDRARGNIQYF
>TRBJ1-1|TRBV4-2|few|.
TGTGCCAGCAGCCAAGAGCCTGAAGGCCGGGGTGAAGCTTTCTTT
CASSQEPEGRGEAFF
>TRBJ2-5|TRBV5-1|.|.
TGCGCCACCCGTGGAGGACTCAAAGAAGAGACCCAGTACTTC
CATRGGLKEETQYF
>TRBJ2-5|TRBV28|.|.
TGTGCCAGCAGTCCCGGACTTGCGCGCCCGGAGACCCAGTACTTC
CASSPGLARPETQYF
>TRBJ2-3|TRBV7-2|.|.
TGTGCCAGCAGCCCCGATAGGCCAAGTCTCGCTACGCAGTATTTT
CASSPDRPSLATQYF